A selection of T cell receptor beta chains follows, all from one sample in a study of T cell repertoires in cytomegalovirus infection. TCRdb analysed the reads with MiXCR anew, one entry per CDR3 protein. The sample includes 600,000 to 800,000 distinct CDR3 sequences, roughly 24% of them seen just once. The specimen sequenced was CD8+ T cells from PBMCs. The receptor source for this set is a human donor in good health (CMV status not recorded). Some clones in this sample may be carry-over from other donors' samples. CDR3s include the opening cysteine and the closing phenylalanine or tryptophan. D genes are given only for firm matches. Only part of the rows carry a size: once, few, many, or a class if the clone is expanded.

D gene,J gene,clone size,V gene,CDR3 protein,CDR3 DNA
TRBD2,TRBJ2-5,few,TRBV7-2,CASSIFAGGEETQYF,TGTGCCAGCAGCATATTCGCGGGGGGGGAAGAGACCCAGTACTTC
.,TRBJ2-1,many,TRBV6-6,CASSYSTVPQFNEQFF,TGTGCCAGCAGTTACTCGACGGTTCCCCAGTTCAATGAGCAGTTCTTC
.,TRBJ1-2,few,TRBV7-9,CASSLRGNGYTF,TGTGCCAGCAGCTTACGGGGTAATGGCTACACCTTC
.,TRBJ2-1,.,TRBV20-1,CSARMFPLSYNEQFF,TGCAGTGCTAGGATGTTCCCCCTCTCCTACAATGAGCAGTTCTTC
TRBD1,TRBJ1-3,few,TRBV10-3,CAIEQGADGNTIYF,TGTGCCATCGAACAGGGGGCGGATGGAAACACCATATATTTT
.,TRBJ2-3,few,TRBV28,CASAWVTDTQYF,TGTGCCAGCGCCTGGGTCACAGATACGCAGTATTTT
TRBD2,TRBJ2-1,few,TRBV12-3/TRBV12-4,CASNLRAGGLYNEQFF,TGTGCCAGCAACCTCCGGGCGGGGGGGCTGTACAATGAGCAGTTCTTC
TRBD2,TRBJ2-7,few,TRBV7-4,CASSFPGLAVLEQYF,TGTGCCAGCAGCTTCCCCGGACTAGCGGTTCTCGAGCAGTACTTC
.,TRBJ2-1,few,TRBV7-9,CASSLSALYNEQFF,TGTGCCAGCAGCTTAAGCGCCCTGTACAATGAGCAGTTCTTC
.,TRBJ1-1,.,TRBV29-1,CSVEDGGSTEAFF,TGCAGCGTTGAAGATGGGGGGAGCACTGAAGCTTTCTTT
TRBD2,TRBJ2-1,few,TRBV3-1,CASSPHSGGLNEQFF,TGTGCCAGCAGCCCCCATAGCGGGGGGCTCAATGAGCAGTTCTTC
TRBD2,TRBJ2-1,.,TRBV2,CASSPRLAGTYNEQFF,TGTGCCAGCAGTCCTCGACTAGCGGGGACTTACAATGAGCAGTTCTTC
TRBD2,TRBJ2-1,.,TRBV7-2,CASSLAWGLPIEQFF,TGTGCCAGCAGCTTAGCGTGGGGACTACCCATTGAGCAGTTCTTC
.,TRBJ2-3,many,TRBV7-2,CASSSKQGLWTTDTQYF,TGTGCCAGCAGCTCAAAACAGGGCTTGTGGACCACAGATACGCAGTATTTT
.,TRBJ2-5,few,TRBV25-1,CASSDPGPIMIETQYF,TGTGCCAGCAGTGACCCGGGACCAATAATGATAGAGACCCAGTACTTC
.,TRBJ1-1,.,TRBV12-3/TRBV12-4,CASSFGSPGTEAFF,TGTGCCAGCAGTTTTGGGTCCCCGGGTACTGAAGCTTTCTTT
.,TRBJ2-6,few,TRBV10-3,CAISVVEDSGANVLTF,TGTGCCATCAGTGTAGTGGAGGACTCTGGGGCCAACGTCCTGACTTTC
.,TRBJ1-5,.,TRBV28,CASSIPGTKEPQHF,TGTGCCAGCAGTATCCCCGGGACAAAAGAGCCCCAGCATTTT
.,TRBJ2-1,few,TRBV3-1,CASSPPGELYNEQFF,TGTGCCAGCAGTCCCCCGGGCGAGCTCTACAATGAGCAGTTCTTC
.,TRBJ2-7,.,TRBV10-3,CAISEPGTASSYEQYF,TGTGCCATCAGTGAACCCGGGACCGCCAGCTCCTACGAGCAGTACTTC
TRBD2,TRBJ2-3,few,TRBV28,CASSPSGGAIDTQYF,TGTGCCAGCAGTCCTAGCGGGGGGGCCATAGATACGCAGTATTTT
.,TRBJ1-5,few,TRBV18,CASSPLAPIHNQPQHF,TGTGCCAGCTCACCTTTGGCACCAATCCACAATCAGCCCCAGCATTTT
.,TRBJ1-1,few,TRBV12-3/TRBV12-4,CASSPFENTEAFF,TGTGCCAGCAGCCCCTTTGAGAACACTGAAGCTTTCTTT
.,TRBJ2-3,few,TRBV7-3,CASSRDLESDTQYF,TGTGCCAGCAGCCGGGACCTCGAGAGTGATACGCAGTATTTT
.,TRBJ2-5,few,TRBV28,CASGKETQYF,TGTGCCAGCGGCAAAGAGACCCAGTACTTC
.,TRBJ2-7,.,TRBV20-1,CSAPTSGSRTYEQYF,TGCAGTGCACCAACCTCGGGCAGTAGGACCTACGAGCAGTACTTC
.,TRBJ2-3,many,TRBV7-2,CASSLVSSRAGTDTQYF,TGTGCCAGCAGCTTAGTTTCCAGTCGGGCGGGCACAGATACGCAGTATTTT
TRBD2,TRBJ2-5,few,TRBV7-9,CASSLELAGNQETQYF,TGTGCCAGCAGCTTAGAGCTAGCGGGAAACCAAGAGACCCAGTACTTC
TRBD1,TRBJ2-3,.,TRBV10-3,CAISMTGAPLTSTDTQYF,TGTGCCATCAGTATGACAGGGGCTCCACTCACTAGCACAGATACGCAGTATTTT
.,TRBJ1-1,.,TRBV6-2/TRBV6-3,CASSYSERGRRNTEAFF,TGTGCCAGCAGTTACTCCGAGAGAGGCCGAAGGAACACTGAAGCTTTCTTT
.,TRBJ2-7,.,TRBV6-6,CASSYTETTYEQYF,TGTGCCAGCAGTTATACAGAAACTACCTACGAGCAGTACTTC
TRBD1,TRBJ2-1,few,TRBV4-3,CASSHTDRAFDEQFF,TGCGCCAGCAGCCATACCGACAGGGCGTTTGATGAGCAGTTCTTC
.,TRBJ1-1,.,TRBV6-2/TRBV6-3,CASSYAQYGTEAFF,TGTGCCAGCAGTTACGCCCAGTATGGCACTGAAGCTTTCTTT
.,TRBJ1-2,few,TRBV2,CASSERGVDGYTF,TGTGCCAGCAGTGAGCGAGGGGTCGATGGCTACACCTTC
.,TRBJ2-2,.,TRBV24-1,CATHTGTTGELFF,TGTGCCACCCACACAGGGACCACCGGGGAGCTGTTTTTT
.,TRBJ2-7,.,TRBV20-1,CSASRGDSYEQYF,TGCAGTGCCTCGCGCGGGGACTCCTACGAGCAGTACTTC
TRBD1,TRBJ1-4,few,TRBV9,CASSVEDRGNEKLFF,TGTGCCAGCAGCGTAGAGGACAGGGGTAATGAAAAACTGTTTTTT
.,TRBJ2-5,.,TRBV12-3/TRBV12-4,CASSFDLDGSETQYF,TGTGCCAGCAGTTTTGACCTGGACGGTTCAGAGACCCAGTACTTC
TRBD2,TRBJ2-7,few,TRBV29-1,CSVSLLWDSSGTSLYEQYF,TGCAGCGTATCCCTTTTATGGGACAGCTCCGGGACTAGCCTCTACGAGCAGTACTTC
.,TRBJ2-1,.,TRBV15,CATSRERRGLANEQFF,TGTGCCACCAGCAGGGAGAGAAGGGGTTTAGCCAATGAGCAGTTCTTC
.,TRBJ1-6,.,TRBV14,CASSQDRGRPWSPLHF,TGTGCCAGCAGCCAAGACAGGGGCAGACCTTGGTCACCCCTCCACTTT
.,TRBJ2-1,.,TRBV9,CASSGGLVGGGNEQFF,TGTGCCAGCAGCGGGGGGCTAGTGGGGGGAGGCAATGAGCAGTTCTTC
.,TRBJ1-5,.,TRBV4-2,CASSSDWGDQPQHF,TGTGCCAGCAGCTCTGACTGGGGCGATCAGCCCCAGCATTTT
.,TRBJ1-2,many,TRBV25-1,CASSESPGSYGYTF,TGTGCCAGCAGTGAATCCCCGGGGAGCTATGGCTACACCTTC
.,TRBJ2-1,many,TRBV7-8,CASSSLGTASYNEQFF,TGTGCCAGCAGCAGCCTCGGGACTGCATCCTACAATGAGCAGTTCTTC
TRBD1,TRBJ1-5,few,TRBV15,CATSRDAGTGDNSNQPQHF,TGTGCCACCAGCAGAGACGCCGGGACAGGCGATAATAGCAATCAGCCCCAGCATTTT
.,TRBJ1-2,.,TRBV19,CASSIGGGPSGYTF,TGTGCCAGTAGTATAGGAGGGGGACCCAGCGGCTACACCTTC
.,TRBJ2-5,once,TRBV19,CASSDVVRETQYF,TGTGCCAGTAGTGACGTGGTAAGGGAGACCCAGTACTTC
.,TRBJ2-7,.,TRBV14,CASSLRRGNEQYF,TGTGCCAGCAGCCTCCGGAGGGGTAACGAGCAGTACTTC
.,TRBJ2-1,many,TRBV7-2,CASSVLTSISYNEQFF,TGTGCCAGCAGCGTCCTCACTAGCATCTCCTACAATGAGCAGTTCTTC
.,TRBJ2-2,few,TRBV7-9,CASSFVKGTNTGELFF,TGTGCCAGCAGCTTTGTTAAGGGCACGAACACCGGGGAGCTGTTTTTT
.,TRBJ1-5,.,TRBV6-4,CASAFYGPGSQPQHF,TGTGCCAGCGCCTTTTACGGGCCAGGGAGTCAGCCCCAGCATTTT
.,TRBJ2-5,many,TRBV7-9,CASSAREVRQETQYF,TGTGCCAGCAGCGCGAGGGAAGTGCGGCAAGAGACCCAGTACTTC
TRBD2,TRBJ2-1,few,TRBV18,CASSPPAAGNFYNEQFF,TGTGCCAGCTCACCACCCGCAGCGGGGAACTTCTACAATGAGCAGTTCTTC
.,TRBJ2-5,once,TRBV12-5,CASGLWIGKQETQYF,TGTGCTAGTGGTTTGTGGATCGGCAAGCAAGAGACCCAGTACTTC
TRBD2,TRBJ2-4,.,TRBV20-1,CSAFHGGSLAKNIQYF,TGCAGTGCTTTTCACGGGGGGAGCCTAGCCAAAAACATTCAGTACTTC
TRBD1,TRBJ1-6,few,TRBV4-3,CASSLIGQGNSPLHF,TGCGCCAGCAGCCTCATAGGACAGGGGAATTCACCCCTCCACTTT
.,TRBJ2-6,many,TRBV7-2,CASSVSSGANVLTF,TGTGCCAGCAGCGTCAGCTCTGGGGCCAACGTCCTGACTTTC
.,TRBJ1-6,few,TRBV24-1,CATSDASTASSYNSPLHF,TGTGCCACCAGTGATGCCTCGACAGCGAGCTCCTATAATTCACCCCTCCACTTT
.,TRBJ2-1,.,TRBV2,CASSDPGTISYNEQFF,TGTGCCAGCAGTGACCCCGGAACTATCTCCTACAATGAGCAGTTCTTC